The following is a T cell receptor (beta chain) sequence with its context. Its specificity is unknown. Looked up from germline, CDR1 is MDHEN and CDR2 is SYDVKM. The ends lost 7 bases at V and 7 bases at J; junction bases unmatched: 4. This CDR3 is built from 12 residues. This sample was taken from a study of T cell clones after liver transplantation. General observations from the study: Post-transplant time points were not standardized, so conclusions are preliminary.

Libraries were prepared by immunoSEQ multiplex PCR; TCRdb keeps only in-frame clonotypes and omits some of them. The repertoire holds 50,000 to 55,000 clones, with more than 65% as singletons. The receptor's source is a human patient who received a liver transplant. Some T cells may possibly be graft donor cells. The genes are TRBV28 and TRBJ1-2; 9 bases are a match to TRBD1. This sample comprised CD4+ T cells from blood, obtained 54 months after liver transplant. CDR3 residues: CASKQGAGGYTF. CDR3 DNA: TGTGCCAGCAAACAGGGGGCGGGTGGCTACACCTTC.